The present T cell receptor (beta chain) was sequenced within a study of shared clonotypes between healthy human individuals. The data were produced by immunoSEQ multiplex PCR, yet TCRdb's version contains in-frame clones alone and is incomplete. This sample yields around 2.1 million clones, of which 95% are seen a single time; about 0.13% belongs to the top ten. V was shortened by 6 bases and J by 8 bases, with 16 bases between the two germline ends. CDR1 and CDR2 (germline): MGHDK, SYGVNS. The CDR3 runs 13 residues. The table lists this clone with a few counts. What it binds is not known. Study observations and caveats: An effect of sequencing depth on clonotype sharing among donors was expected. When naive CD4 clonotypes were compared across several donors, around 5% were shared.

The clonotype originates from a man aged 18 to 29 in good health. This chain joins TRBV25-1 and TRBJ1-2; TRBD1 is a possible D gene (5 bases). The sample comprised naive CD4+ T cells sorted from blood. Subset denoted: CD45RA+ positively selected. This CDR3 is CASRTWAGKGYTF. The CDR3, as DNA: TGTGCCAGCAGGACCTGGGCAGGGAAGGGCTACACCTTC.